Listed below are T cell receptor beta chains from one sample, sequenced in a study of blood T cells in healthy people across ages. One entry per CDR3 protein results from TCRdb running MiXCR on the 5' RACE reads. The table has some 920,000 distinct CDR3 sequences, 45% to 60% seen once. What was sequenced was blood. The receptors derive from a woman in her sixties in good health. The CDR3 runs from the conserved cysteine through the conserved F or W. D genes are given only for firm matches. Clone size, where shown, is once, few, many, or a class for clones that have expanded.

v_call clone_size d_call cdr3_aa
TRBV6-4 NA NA CASSDSGLPSTDTQYF
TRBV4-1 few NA CASSQDPGRAKNIQYF
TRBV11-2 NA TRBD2 CASSPGLAGALPYF
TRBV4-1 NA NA CASSQEPSQGKNIQYF
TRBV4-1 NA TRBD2 CASSQELAAPYEQYF
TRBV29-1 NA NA CSVRPGEAFF
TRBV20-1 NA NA CTPFRSAEQFF
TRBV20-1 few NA CSARDQAPKDTQYF
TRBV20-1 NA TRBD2 CSVPGLALNEQFF
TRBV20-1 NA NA CSASGQFNYGYTF
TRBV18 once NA CASSPIESSNYGYTF
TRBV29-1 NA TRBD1 CSVPMGETGVGNEQFF
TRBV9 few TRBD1 CASSVGTGGTDTQYF
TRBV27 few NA CASSPGSPRETQYF
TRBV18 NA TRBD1 CASSRGLDRNYGYTF
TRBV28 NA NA CASSFTELAQETQYF
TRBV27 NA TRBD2 CATLGLAGGGEQFF
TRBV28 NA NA CASGFQGSIRRNTIYF
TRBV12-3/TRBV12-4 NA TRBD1 CASREGGSSDTQYF
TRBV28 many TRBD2 CASSLLAGVYNEQFF
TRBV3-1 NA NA CASSQEGGGNEKLFF
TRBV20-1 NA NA CSARDLAQGGEKLFF
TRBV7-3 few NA CASSLGSSYGYTF
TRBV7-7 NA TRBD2 CASSPEREGQQFF
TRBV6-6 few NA CASSHGRSGTDTQYF
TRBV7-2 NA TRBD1 CASSLAQGETEAFF
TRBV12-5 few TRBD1 CASGLPPGQGAPYEQYF
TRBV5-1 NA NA CASSLFGGGHTDTQYF
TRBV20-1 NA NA CSARGGSGEGEQYF
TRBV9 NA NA CSSSEVGRGQFF
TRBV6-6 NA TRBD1 CASSSGQGLAKNIQYF
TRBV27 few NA CASSLYFGARTDTQYF
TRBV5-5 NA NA CASRTPTGHPNEQFF
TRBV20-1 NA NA CSATSGGPYEQYF
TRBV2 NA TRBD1 CASGGQGVSYEQYF
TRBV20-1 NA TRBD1 CSATGWHEQFF
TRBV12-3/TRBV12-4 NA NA CASSTLAKGEQYF
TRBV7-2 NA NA CASSLAYSGYEQYF
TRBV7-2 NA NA CAGSYPGGTQYF
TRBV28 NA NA CASSPFPRTTSYF
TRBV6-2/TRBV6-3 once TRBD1 CASRGDSPRGYTF
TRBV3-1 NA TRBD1 CASSQSGTATYTF
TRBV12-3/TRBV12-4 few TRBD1 CASAGTGNTEAFF
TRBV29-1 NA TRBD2 CSVGLAGNEQYF
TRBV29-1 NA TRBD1 CSVESTGGSQKEFF